One and the same sample provided the 32 T cell receptor beta chains below, sequenced in a study of metastatic and nonmetastatic thyroid tumors. TCRdb reassembled clones from the PCR reads with MiXCR. Found here are tens of thousands of clones, approximately 32% of them singletons; the top ten hold 7.8%. Treatment of any kind had been given to no patient before thyroid surgery. The sample consisted of blood. The source is a female donor with papillary thyroid cancer or a benign thyroid nodule (not recorded which). Some clones in this sample may be carry-over from other donors' samples.

V usage is TRBV6-2 or TRBV6-3 and J usage is TRBJ1-2; D is perhaps TRBD1 (5 bases). The V gene's germline CDR1 is MNHEY and CDR2 SVGEGT. Trimming left V 0 bases short and J 3 bases short, with 11 bases between. The CDR3 spans 15 residues. CDR3 nucleotides: TGTGCCAGCAGTTACTCGGGGATGGGGGACTATGGCTACACCTTC. This codes for CASSYSGMGDYGYTF.

This clone is medium-sized. The rearrangement links TRBV12-3 or TRBV12-4 to TRBJ1-6; no clear D gene. With 3 bases removed from V and 0 bases from J, the gap between germline ends came to 6 bases. CDR3 length: 15 amino acids. The CDR3 DNA sequence: TGTGCCAGCAGTTTTGGGAGCTCCTATAATTCACCCCTCCACTTT. It codes for CASSFGSSYNSPLHF.

This clone turned up a few times. The V gene is TRBV27, the J gene TRBJ2-1; TRBD1 matches at 9 bases. The CDR3 consists of 16 residues. After removal of 6 bases from V and 6 bases from J, the junction contained 12 bases not matched to a gene. The V gene's germline CDR1 is MNHEY and CDR2 SMNVEV (reference sequence). The CDR3 loop reads CASSTHTGGYPNEQFF. CDR3 bases: TGTGCCAGCAGCACTCATACAGGGGGCTACCCCAATGAGCAGTTCTTC.

Ten or more counts support this clone. V and J are TRBV4-1 and TRBJ1-3; D uncertain. Germline V gene sequence: CDR1 MGHRA, CDR2 YSYEKL. This CDR3 is 15 amino acids long. Trimming cost V 4 bases and J 1 base, with 11 bases left between them. CDR3: CASSRRFLSGNTIYF. The CDR3 DNA sequence: TGCGCCAGCAGCCGACGGTTCCTTTCTGGAAACACCATATATTTT.

In its sample, this clone was seen many times. V gene TRBV2 combines with J gene TRBJ2-1; 8 bases are a match to TRBD1. V lost 3 bases and J lost 8; bases outside the gene matches: 3. The germline V gene encodes CDR1 SNHLY and CDR2 FYNNEI. CDR3 size: 13 residues. CDR3: CASSDRGQDEQFF. DNA for the CDR3: TGTGCCAGCAGTGACAGGGGGCAGGATGAGCAGTTCTTC. Using reference TRBV2 and TRBJ2-1 for the parts outside the CDR3, the full variable domain is EPEVTQTPSHQVTQMGQEVILRCVPISNHLYFYWYRQILGQKVEFLVSFYNNEISEKSEIFDDQFSVERPDGSNFTLKIRSTKLEDSAMYFCASSDRGQDEQFFGPGTRLTVL.

This clone was picked up many times. The V gene is TRBV20-1, the J gene TRBJ2-1; 11 bases are shared with TRBD2. The CDR3 is 16 amino acids. V gave up 0 bases and J gave up 6 bases; unmatched junction bases: 7. The germline V gene encodes CDR1 DFQATT and CDR2 SNEGSKA (reference sequence). CDR3 nucleotide sequence: TGCAGTGCTAGAGATCCCCTAGCGGGAGGACTCAATGAGCAGTTCTTC. Encoded protein: CSARDPLAGGLNEQFF.

This clone was seen many times. The chain joins TRBV19 to TRBJ2-3; 13 positions agree with TRBD2. The V gene's germline CDR1 is LNHDA and CDR2 SQIVND (reference sequence). The J segment lost 4 bases and the V segment lost 5 bases, leaving 3 bases of the junction unmatched. The length of the CDR3 is 15 residues. CDR3 in DNA: TGTGCCAGTAGTGAAACTAGCGGGGGGGCAGATACGCAGTATTTT. Protein sequence: CASSETSGGADTQYF.

The CDR3 sequence is CSAREASLEQYF. The DNA of the CDR3 is TGCAGTGCTAGAGAGGCCAGCCTCGAGCAGTACTTC. The V gene is TRBV20-1, the J gene TRBJ2-7; D ambiguous. The CDR3 contains 12 residues. Per germline, CDR1 DFQATT and CDR2 SNEGSKA (reference sequence). Trimming took off 0 bases at V and 6 bases at J, with 9 bases between the two ends.

As for this clone: At one end the junction does not follow the germline gene, possibly because of a read error. This CDR3 is also generated by other DNA sequences in the sample. The V gene is TRBV6-4, the J gene TRBJ2-6; 7 bases are shared with TRBD1. This CDR3 is built from 15 residues. Germline V lookup: CDR1 MRHNA, CDR2 SNTAGT. As DNA, the CDR3 is TGTGCCAGCAGTGACTCTGGTGAGGGGGCCAACGTCCTGGCTTTC. It yields the protein CASSDSGEGANVLAF.

Points on this clone: Since the CDR3 does not end with the conserved phenylalanine or tryptophan, this likely comes from a read error. It is unclear where the CDR3 begins or ends on the DNA, so no DNA is shown, and the CDR3 is as TCRdb lists it. The V and J genes are TRBV6-1 and TRBJ1-1. The CDR3 has 14 amino acids, counting both end residues. Per germline, CDR1 MNHNS and CDR2 SASEGT. The CDR3 region is CASRRVRVNTEANL.

This clone was observed many times. Additional DNA sequences in this sample encode the identical CDR3. The chain recombines TRBV19 with TRBJ1-1; 7 bases fit TRBD1. The V gene end was trimmed by 6 bases and the J gene end by 0 bases; junction bases not matched to a gene: 1. Germline V gene data show CDR1 as LNHDA and CDR2 as SQIVND (reference sequence). The CDR3 is 13 amino acids. This CDR3 is CASSDRVNTEAFF. The CDR3 coding sequence is TGTGCCAGTAGCGACAGGGTGAACACTGAAGCTTTCTTT.

V usage is TRBV3-1 and J usage is TRBJ1-6; D may be TRBD1 (6 bases). This CDR3 has 13 residues. V was clipped by 3 bases and J by 7 bases, with 7 bases between them. The germline V gene encodes CDR1 LGHDT and CDR2 YNNKEL (reference sequence). The CDR3 sequence: CASSHQGNSPLHF. In DNA form, the CDR3 reads TGTGCCAGCAGCCATCAGGGGAATTCACCCCTCCACTTT.

J is TRBJ1-3 and V is TRBV7-9; no firm D call. The length of the CDR3 is 13 residues. Trimming took 4 bases from V and 7 from J, leaving 11 bases between them. The germline V gene has CDR1 SEHNR and CDR2 FQNEAQ (reference sequence). For the CDR3, the DNA is TGTGCCAGCAGCTCCATGATATCGAACACCATATATTTT. Residues: CASSSMISNTIYF.

This sequence joins TRBV20-1 and TRBJ2-7, with 7 bases matching TRBD2. The CDR3 runs to 12 residues. CDR1 DFQATT and CDR2 SNEGSKA come from the germline V gene (reference sequence). Germline trimming cut 5 bases from V and 4 bases from J; bases unmatched to any gene: 5. The CDR3 nucleotides read TGCAGTGCTCTGGCGGGAGTATACGAGCAGTACTTC. Encoded protein: CSALAGVYEQYF.

By sample share, this clone is medium-sized. This rearrangement joins TRBV27 to TRBJ2-7; 9 nucleotides align to TRBD2. CDR3 length: 16 residues. Germline V gene data show CDR1 as MNHEY and CDR2 as SMNVEV (reference sequence). V shed 3 bases and J 4 bases; nucleotides not matched to a gene: 10. CDR3 residues: CASSFGPAGGGYEQYF. CDR3 DNA: TGTGCCAGCAGTTTCGGTCCGGCGGGAGGGGGTTACGAGCAGTACTTC.

This chain uses TRBV20-1 with TRBJ2-7; tentative D call: TRBD1 (6 bases). The CDR3 sequence is 13 residues long. Trimming took 5 bases from V and 3 from J, leaving 14 bases between them. Germline V lookup: CDR1 DFQATT, CDR2 SNEGSKA (reference sequence). CDR3 in amino acids: CSAGTGSGYEQYF. Written as DNA, the CDR3 is TGCAGTGCTGGTACAGGGTCCGGCTACGAGCAGTACTTC.

The chain combines TRBV4-1 with TRBJ1-4; weak D call: TRBD1 (6 bases). The CDR3 contains 14 residues. Between the trimmed V and J ends, which lost 4 bases and 7 bases, there was a span of 13 bases. Per germline, CDR1 MGHRA and CDR2 YSYEKL. The CDR3 sequence is CASSLVGGREKLFF. CDR3 nucleotide sequence: TGCGCCAGCAGCCTTGTAGGGGGACGTGAAAAACTGTTTTTT.

This clone was found many times. V and J are TRBV12-3 or TRBV12-4 and TRBJ1-5; D is unclear. CDR3 length: 15 residues. Trimming left V 3 bases short and J 4 bases short, with 13 bases between. Here the CDR3 reads CASSFIIDRNQPQHF. CDR3 DNA: TGTGCCAGCAGTTTCATAATTGACCGGAATCAGCCCCAGCATTTT.

A few counts support this clone. Sequence at one end of the junction differs from germline and may be a read error. The V call is TRBV6-1, the J call TRBJ2-7; TRBD1 matches 7 bases. The germline gives CDR1 MNHNS, CDR2 SASEGT. The CDR3 is 14 residues long. Written as DNA, the CDR3 is TGTGCTAGCAGTCTCCGGGACAGCCTCTACGAGCAGTACTTC. Its translation is CASSLRDSLYEQYF.

The rearrangement joins TRBV7-2 to TRBJ2-2, with 7 positions matching TRBD2. The CDR3 has 15 residues. V was pared by 5 bases and J by 5 bases, with 8 bases of the junction left unmatched. Germline V lookup: CDR1 SGHTA, CDR2 FQGNSA. The CDR3 spells CASSVERDWTGELFF. The CDR3 nucleotides read TGTGCCAGCAGCGTAGAGCGGGATTGGACCGGGGAGCTGTTTTTT.

This clone occurred a few times. The rearrangement uses TRBV5-1 and TRBJ2-5; D ambiguous. This CDR3 is 14 amino acids long. Germline V lookup: CDR1 SGHRS, CDR2 YFSETQ. Trimming cost V 3 bases and J 2 bases, with 11 bases left between them. DNA for the CDR3: TGCGCCAGCAGCTCCTTTCCCGGACAAGAGACCCAGTACTTC. Translated, it gives CASSSFPGQETQYF.

As to this clone: At one of its ends the junction is not consistent with the germline gene, which may arise from a read error. CDR3: CASSLSGARSFNEQFF. CDR3 nucleotides: TGTGCCAGCAGTTTAAGCGGGGCCAGATCCTTCAATGAGCAGTTCTTC. The chain combines TRBV7-3 with TRBJ2-1; TRBD2 matches 7 bases. CDR1 is SGHTA and CDR2 is FQGTGA in the germline V gene. The CDR3 is 16 amino acids.

This chain links TRBV5-1 with TRBJ1-4; 7 bases are shared with TRBD1. CDR3 length: 17 amino acids. Trimming took 2 bases from V and 4 from J; bases not matched to a gene: 11. Germline values: CDR1 SGHRS, CDR2 YFSETQ. CDR3 coding DNA: TGCGCCAGCAGCTTAAACCCCCGGGACAGCTATAATGAAAAACTGTTTTTT. Encoded protein: CASSLNPRDSYNEKLFF.

This clone appeared many times. This chain connects TRBV5-6 to TRBJ1-4; D ambiguous. The V gene lost 1 base and the J gene lost 0 bases, with 7 bases spanning the gap. Germline CDR1 SGHDT, CDR2 YYEEEE. This CDR3 region has 15 residues. CDR3 in DNA: TGTGCCAGCAGCTTGTCTGGGACAACTAATGAAAAACTGTTTTTT. This translates into CASSLSGTTNEKLFF.

This chain connects TRBV20-1 to TRBJ1-3, with 7 bases identical to TRBD1. The CDR3 sequence is 14 residues long. V was clipped by 0 bases and J by 6 bases; unmatched bases: 5. Germline assignment: CDR1 DFQATT and CDR2 SNEGSKA (reference sequence). CDR3 nucleotides: TGCAGTGCTAGAGAGGGACAGCGAACAAACACCATATATTTT. This encodes CSAREGQRTNTIYF.

This clone showed up many times. V usage is TRBV19 and J usage is TRBJ1-1; D might be TRBD1 (5 bases). In germline, CDR1 is LNHDA, CDR2 SQIVND (reference sequence). Trimming removed 9 bases from V and 4 bases from J, with 12 bases in between. The CDR3 length is 12 residues. For the CDR3, the DNA is TGTGCCAGCCGTACAGGCTTCACTGAAGCTTTCTTT. This codes for CASRTGFTEAFF.

In this sample, this clone turned up a few times. A read error is possible here, since a much larger clone lies one base away. The chain combines TRBV20-1 with TRBJ2-4; D may be TRBD2 (6 bases). The CDR3 has 13 amino acids. Per germline, CDR1 DFQATT and CDR2 SNEGSKA (reference sequence). CDR3 bases: TGCAGTGCTAGTTCGGGAGCCAAAAACATTAAGTACTTC. This gives the protein CSASSGAKNIKYF.

This clone appeared a few times. This chain connects TRBV13 to TRBJ1-1, with D uncertain. The CDR3 runs 15 residues. CDR1 is PRHDT, CDR2 FYEKMQ, per germline (reference sequence). The ends were cut back, 4 bases at V and 3 bases at J, with 15 bases in the middle. CDR3 DNA: TGTGCCAGCAGCTCGTACGGGGTTTTAGACACTGAAGCTTTCTTT. Translating gives CASSSYGVLDTEAFF.

Many counts were recorded for this clone. This chain connects TRBV7-9 to TRBJ2-3; 14 nucleotides agree with TRBD2. In germline, CDR1 is SEHNR, CDR2 FQNEAQ (reference sequence). The CDR3 sequence is 15 residues long. Trimming cost V 5 bases and J 4 bases; bases outside gene matches: 2. CDR3 coding DNA: TGTGCCAGCAGCGCGACTAGCGGGGGGGCAGATACGCAGTATTTT. It is translated as CASSATSGGADTQYF.

The table lists this clone with many counts. The V call is TRBV10-1, the J call TRBJ2-3; perhaps TRBD1 as D (6 bases). Between the trimmed V and J ends, which lost 0 bases and 3 bases, there was a span of 10 bases. The CDR3 consists of 15 residues. The germline V gene encodes CDR1 WNHNN and CDR2 SYGVQD (reference sequence). CDR3 in amino acids: CASSESLTGTDTQYF. The DNA of the CDR3 is TGCGCCAGCAGTGAGTCGCTCACAGGGACAGATACGCAGTATTTT.

This clone is categorized as medium-sized (0.01 to 0.1%). The V call is TRBV20-1, the J call TRBJ1-5; TRBD1 matches 8 bases. From germline, CDR1 is DFQATT and CDR2 SNEGSKA (reference sequence). Unmatched junction bases numbered 4, after V lost 0 bases and J lost 3 bases. CDR3 length equals 15 residues. This chain's CDR3 is CSARDLTGDNQPQHF. CDR3 coding DNA: TGCAGTGCTAGAGATTTGACAGGGGACAATCAGCCCCAGCATTTT.

The table lists this clone with many counts. The chain joins TRBV18 to TRBJ2-2; D assignment may be TRBD1 or TRBD2 (5 bases each). Per the germline V gene, CDR1 is KGHSH and CDR2 is LQKENI. Trimming cost V 2 bases and J 2 bases, with 18 bases left between them. The CDR3 has 18 residues. CDR3 sequence reads: CASSPVGPGGANTGELFF. CDR3 DNA sequence: TGTGCCAGCTCACCAGTGGGACCTGGCGGCGCAAACACCGGGGAGCTGTTTTTT.